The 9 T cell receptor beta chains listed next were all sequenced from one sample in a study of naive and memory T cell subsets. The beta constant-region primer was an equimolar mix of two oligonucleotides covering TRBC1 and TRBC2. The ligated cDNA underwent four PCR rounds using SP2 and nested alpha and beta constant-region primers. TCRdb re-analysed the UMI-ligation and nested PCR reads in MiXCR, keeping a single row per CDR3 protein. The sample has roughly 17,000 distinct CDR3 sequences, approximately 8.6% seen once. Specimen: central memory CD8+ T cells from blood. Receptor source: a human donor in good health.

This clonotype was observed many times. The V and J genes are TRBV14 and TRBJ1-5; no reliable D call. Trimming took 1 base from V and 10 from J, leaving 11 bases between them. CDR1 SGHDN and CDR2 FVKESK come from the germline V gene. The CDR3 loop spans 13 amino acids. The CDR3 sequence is CASSQGGLAPQHF. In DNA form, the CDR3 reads TGTGCCAGCAGCCAAGGAGGGTTGGCACCCCAGCATTTT.

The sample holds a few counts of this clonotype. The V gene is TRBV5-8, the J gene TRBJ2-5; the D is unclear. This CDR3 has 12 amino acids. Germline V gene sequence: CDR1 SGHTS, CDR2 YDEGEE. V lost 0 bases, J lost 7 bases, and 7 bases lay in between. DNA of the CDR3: TGTGCCAGCAGCTTGGGCGAAGGGACCCAGTACTTC. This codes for CASSLGEGTQYF.

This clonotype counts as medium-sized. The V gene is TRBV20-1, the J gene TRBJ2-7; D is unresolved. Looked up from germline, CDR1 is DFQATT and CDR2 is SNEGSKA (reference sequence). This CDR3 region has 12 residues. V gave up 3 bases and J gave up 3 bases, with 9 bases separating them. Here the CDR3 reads CSARGQFYEQYF. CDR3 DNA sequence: TGCAGTGCTAGGGGTCAGTTCTACGAGCAGTACTTC.

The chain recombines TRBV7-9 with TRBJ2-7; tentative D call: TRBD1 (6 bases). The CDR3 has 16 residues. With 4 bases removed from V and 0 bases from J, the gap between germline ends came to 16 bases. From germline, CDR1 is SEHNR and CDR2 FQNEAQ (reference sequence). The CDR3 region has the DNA TGTGCCAGCAGCTCCCAGCGACAGGAGAACTCCTACGAGCAGTACTTC. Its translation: CASSSQRQENSYEQYF.

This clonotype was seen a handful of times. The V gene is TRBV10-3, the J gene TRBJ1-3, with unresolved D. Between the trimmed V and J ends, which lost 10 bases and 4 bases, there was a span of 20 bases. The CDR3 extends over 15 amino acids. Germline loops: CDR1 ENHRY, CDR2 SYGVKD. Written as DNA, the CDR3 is TGTGCCAGCCAAACACGGGAACTACAGGGAAACACCATATATTTT. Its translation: CASQTRELQGNTIYF.

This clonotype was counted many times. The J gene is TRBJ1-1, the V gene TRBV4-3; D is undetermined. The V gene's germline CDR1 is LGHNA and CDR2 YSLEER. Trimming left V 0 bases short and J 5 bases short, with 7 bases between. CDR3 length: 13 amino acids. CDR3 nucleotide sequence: TGCGCCAGCAGCCAAGAGGCGGAGACTGAAGCTTTCTTT. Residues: CASSQEAETEAFF.

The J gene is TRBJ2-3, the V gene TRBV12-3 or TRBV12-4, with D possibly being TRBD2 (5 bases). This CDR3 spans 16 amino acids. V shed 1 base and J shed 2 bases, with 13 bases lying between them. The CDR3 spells CASSLVEGRITDTQYF. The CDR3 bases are TGTGCCAGCAGTTTAGTCGAGGGTAGAATCACAGATACGCAGTATTTT.

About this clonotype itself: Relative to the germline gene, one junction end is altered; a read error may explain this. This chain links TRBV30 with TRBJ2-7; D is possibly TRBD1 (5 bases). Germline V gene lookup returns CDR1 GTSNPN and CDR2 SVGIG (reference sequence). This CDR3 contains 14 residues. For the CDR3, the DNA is TGTCCCTGGAAGGTCGGCAGGGAAGGCTACGAGCAGTACTTC. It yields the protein CPWKVGREGYEQYF.

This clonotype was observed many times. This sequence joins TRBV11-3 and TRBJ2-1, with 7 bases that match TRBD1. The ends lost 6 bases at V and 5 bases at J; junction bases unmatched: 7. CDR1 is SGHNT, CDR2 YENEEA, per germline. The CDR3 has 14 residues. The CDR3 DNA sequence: TGTGCCAGCAGTTCAAGGGGACAGAACAATGAGCAGTTCTTC. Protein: CASSSRGQNNEQFF.